A single sample is the source of the 21 T cell receptor beta chains below, sequenced in a study of Ad26.COV2.S vaccination and SARS-CoV-2 variants. TCRdb's copy holds only in-frame clones and misses some; the assay was immunoSEQ multiplex PCR. The sample shows 200,000 to 250,000 clones, approximately 88% of them seen only once. Treatment defined: 15 to 20 received Ad26.COV2.S at low or high dose, single or two shots; roughly 5 received placebo; per-sample allocation not given. The study sampled participants on day 63 after the first vaccine or placebo injection. The sequences come from peripheral blood, collected in a trial of Ad26.COV2.S vaccine versus placebo. The receptor source for this set is a person aged 18-65 years who received the Ad26.COV2.S COVID-19 vaccine or a placebo.

This clone occurred a few times. Other DNA sequences in this specimen translate into the identical CDR3. The rearrangement joins TRBV7-3 to TRBJ2-1, with 7 bases lining up with TRBD2. The V segment lost 2 bases and the J segment 1 base; nucleotides outside the gene matches: 2. Germline V gene sequence: CDR1 SGHTA, CDR2 FQGTGA. This CDR3 contains 15 residues. The CDR3 DNA reads as TGTGCCAGCAGCTTAGGCGGGGGTTCCTACAATGAGCAGTTCTTC. This encodes CASSLGGGSYNEQFF.

This chain joins TRBV6-2 or TRBV6-3 and TRBJ2-3; D not certain. The CDR3 runs 11 residues. V lost 4 bases, J lost 2 bases, and 1 base lay in between. Germline V lookup: CDR1 MNHEY, CDR2 SVGEGT. The CDR3 loop is CASSSTDTQYF. The CDR3, as DNA: TGTGCCAGCAGTTCCACAGATACGCAGTATTTT.

Written as DNA, the CDR3 is TGTGCCAGCAGCTTAGCCCCGGGACTCGTTAATGAAAAACTGTTTTTT. Protein product: CASSLAPGLVNEKLFF. The chain recombines TRBV7-2 with TRBJ1-4; TRBD1 might be the D (5 bases). The CDR3 spans 16 residues. Germline V CDR1 and CDR2: SGHTA, FQGNSA. Trimming removed 0 bases at V and 4 bases at J, with 12 bases between.

CDR3 coding DNA: TGTGCCAGCAGCCATGGGGACAGGGTACCGTACTTC. Translating gives CASSHGDRVPYF. This sequence joins TRBV5-4 and TRBJ2-7, with 9 bases fitting TRBD1. The CDR3 consists of 12 residues. Germline V gene data show CDR1 as SGHNT and CDR2 as YYREEE (reference sequence). V was pared by 4 bases and J by 12 bases, with 8 bases of the junction left unmatched.

CDR3 region: CSVPGLAGGTSWSDTQYF. As DNA, the CDR3 is TGCAGCGTCCCAGGACTAGCGGGAGGAACGAGTTGGTCGGATACGCAGTATTTT. V and J are TRBV29-1 and TRBJ2-3; 14 nucleotides agree with TRBD2. There are 18 residues in the CDR3. Germline V gives CDR1 SQVTM, CDR2 ANQGSEA. Trimming cost V 6 bases and J 6 bases; bases outside gene matches: 17.

This clone was counted a single time. V and J are TRBV5-1 and TRBJ1-3, with 7 bases lining up with TRBD1. CDR1 SGHRS and CDR2 YFSETQ come from the germline V gene. The CDR3 sequence is 15 residues long. V was clipped by 3 bases and J by 0 bases; unmatched bases: 3. Here the CDR3 reads CASSSGQFSGNTIYF. In nucleotides, the CDR3 is TGCGCCAGCAGCTCGGGACAGTTCTCTGGAAACACCATATATTTT.

This clone was observed a handful of times. The chain carries TRBV10-2 and TRBJ1-2; no definite D call. Germline V gives CDR1 WSHSY, CDR2 SAAADI. Trimming left V 0 bases short and J 2 bases short, with 7 bases between. The CDR3 sequence is 14 residues long. CDR3 coding DNA: TGCGCCAGCAGTGAGTCTCGTGGGAACTATGGCTACACCTTC. As protein: CASSESRGNYGYTF.

The CDR3 loop is CATAAWRDSIYEQYF. Here the CDR3 DNA reads TGTGCCACCGCCGCCTGGCGGGACTCAATCTACGAGCAGTACTTC. The chain links TRBV10-3 to TRBJ2-7, with a weak D call TRBD2 (6 bases). Germline loops: CDR1 ENHRY, CDR2 SYGVKD. This CDR3 is built from 15 residues. The V end was cut by 10 bases, the J end by 3 bases, with 22 bases between.

The V and J genes are TRBV19 and TRBJ1-3, with D uncertain. The CDR3 covers 15 residues. V was cut by 4 bases and J by 6 bases, with 16 bases left in between. CDR1 is LNHDA, CDR2 SQIVND, per germline (reference sequence). The CDR3 nucleotides read TGTGCCAGTAGTAAGAGTTATGCTTTCGAAAACACCATATATTTT. It yields the protein CASSKSYAFENTIYF.

V gene TRBV19 combines with J gene TRBJ1-2, with TRBD1 matching 7 bases. The CDR3 length is 15 residues. The junction had 11 bases not matched to a gene; V was cut back by 6 bases and J by 4 bases. Germline loops: CDR1 LNHDA, CDR2 SQIVND (reference sequence). CDR3 loop: CASRDRDSKTYGYTF. The DNA for the CDR3 is TGTGCCAGTAGGGACCGGGACAGCAAAACCTATGGCTACACCTTC.

The gene calls are TRBV11-2 and TRBJ1-1; 10 bases agree with TRBD1. The CDR3 sequence is 14 residues long. J gave up 6 bases and V 5 bases, and 6 bases lay outside the gene matches. Germline loops: CDR1 SGHAT, CDR2 FQNNGV. DNA of the CDR3: TGTGCCAGCAGCGGGGGGACAGGGGTTGCTGAAGCTTTCTTT. Protein sequence: CASSGGTGVAEAFF.

The gene calls are TRBV4-3 and TRBJ2-1; weak D call: TRBD2 (6 bases). Germline V gene sequence: CDR1 LGHNA, CDR2 YSLEER. The CDR3 is made up of 17 amino acids. Trimming shortened V by 1 base and J by 6 bases, and 19 bases separated the two germline ends. This CDR3 reads CASSQGATGRRGNEQFF. The CDR3 DNA sequence: TGCGCCAGCAGCCAAGGAGCTACCGGGAGAAGGGGCAATGAGCAGTTCTTC.

This clone was seen once. V gene TRBV9 combines with J gene TRBJ1-4; D not certain. Germline V CDR1 and CDR2: SGDLS, YYNGEE. The V end was cut by 4 bases, the J end by 8 bases, with 18 bases between. CDR3 length: 15 residues. The CDR3 is CASSRPGAQKEKLFF. CDR3 nucleotide sequence: TGTGCCAGCAGCCGACCCGGAGCCCAGAAGGAAAAACTGTTTTTT.

The chain carries TRBV29-1 and TRBJ2-7; D is perhaps TRBD1 (5 bases). The ends were cut back, 4 bases at V and 5 bases at J, with 15 bases in the middle. The CDR3 consists of 13 residues. The germline gives CDR1 SQVTM, CDR2 ANQGSEA. The CDR3 DNA sequence: TGCAGCGTTGCGGGCCCAGGGTGGGACGAGCAGTACTTC. This gives the protein CSVAGPGWDEQYF.

The rearrangement joins TRBV15 to TRBJ2-7, with D unresolved. Trimming stripped 0 bases from V and 4 bases from J, with 16 bases between. This CDR3 spans 16 amino acids. Germline V CDR1 and CDR2: LNHNV, YYDKDF (reference sequence). The CDR3 DNA reads as TGTGCCACCAGCAGAGACCTTTACGGTCCCTCGTACGAGCAGTACTTC. Protein product: CATSRDLYGPSYEQYF.

The gene calls are TRBV2 and TRBJ1-1, with a weak D call TRBD1 (6 bases). The V gene's germline CDR1 is SNHLY and CDR2 FYNNEI. This CDR3 spans 14 amino acids. Between the trimmed V and J ends, which lost 6 bases and 2 bases, there was a span of 13 bases. This CDR3 is CASRVLGGNTEAFF. CDR3 nucleotide sequence: TGTGCCAGCAGAGTCCTCGGGGGCAACACTGAAGCTTTCTTT.

This sequence joins TRBV19 and TRBJ1-5; 7 bases are shared with TRBD1. Per germline, CDR1 LNHDA and CDR2 SQIVND (reference sequence). J gave up 4 bases and V 5 bases, and 8 bases lay outside the gene matches. The CDR3 has 15 amino acids. CDR3 amino acids: CASSVRDRPNQPQHF. The CDR3 nucleotides read TGTGCCAGTAGTGTCCGGGACAGACCTAATCAGCCCCAGCATTTT. Variable domain in full (rest from reference TRBV19 and TRBJ1-5): DGGITQSPKYLFRKEGQNVTLSCEQNLNHDAMYWYRQDPGQGLRLIYYSQIVNDFQKGDIAEGYSVSREKKESFPLTVTSAQKNPTAFYLCASSVRDRPNQPQHFGDGTRLSIL.

This clone is a singleton in its sample. The chain carries TRBV7-9 and TRBJ2-7, with D unresolved. Germline CDR1 and CDR2: SEHNR and FQNEAQ (reference sequence). The CDR3 is made up of 14 amino acids. The V gene lost 6 bases and the J gene lost 0 bases, with 12 bases spanning the gap. The CDR3 nucleotides read TGTGCCAGCAGACCCGGGTCGAGCTCCTACGAGCAGTACTTC. This gives the protein CASRPGSSSYEQYF.

The V gene is TRBV29-1, the J gene TRBJ2-6; possibly TRBD1 or TRBD2 for D (5 bases each). CDR3 length equals 20 residues. Germline CDR1 SQVTM, CDR2 ANQGSEA. V lost 0 bases, J lost 0 bases, and 21 bases lay in between. CDR3 loop: CSVEDPSGGDTISGANVLTF. Written as DNA, the CDR3 is TGCAGCGTTGAAGACCCTAGTGGGGGTGACACAATCTCTGGGGCCAACGTCCTGACTTTC.

The rearrangement uses TRBV12-5 and TRBJ1-2, with D perhaps TRBD1 (6 bases). Germline V gene sequence: CDR1 LGHNT, CDR2 FRNRAP. V lost 5 bases to trimming and J lost 8 bases, with 18 bases between them. The CDR3 is made up of 14 amino acids. This CDR3 reads CASGPPGVVRGYTF. CDR3 in DNA: TGTGCTAGTGGTCCGCCAGGGGTAGTTCGGGGCTACACCTTC.

V is TRBV2 and J is TRBJ2-3; 7 bases align to TRBD2. The V gene end was trimmed by 7 bases and the J gene end by 5 bases; junction bases not matched to a gene: 9. The CDR3 is 14 residues long. From germline, CDR1 is SNHLY and CDR2 FYNNEI. The CDR3 is CASKRGEAGDTQYF. The CDR3 region has the DNA TGTGCCAGCAAACGGGGGGAGGCGGGAGATACGCAGTATTTT.